A selection of T cell receptor beta chains follows, all from one sample in a study of shared clonotypes between healthy human individuals. The table came from immunoSEQ multiplex PCR; TCRdb's copy has only in-frame clones and leaves some out. The data show some 1.5 million clones, with roughly 96% seen just once and over 1% held by the top ten. The sample comprised naive CD4+ T cells sorted from blood. These receptors originate from a man younger than 40 in good health. CDR3s leave out the opening cysteine and the closing phenylalanine or tryptophan. Some rows have no size entry. The others give once, few or many, or a class for an expanded clone.

v_call	clone_size	j_call	cdr3_aa
TRBV20-1	NA	TRBJ2-7	SVRGLYEQY
TRBV6-6	NA	TRBJ1-2	ASSYGGNYGYT
TRBV10-3	NA	TRBJ1-6	AIIDRVPSPLH
TRBV5-1	NA	TRBJ1-4	ASSLGDSNEKLF
TRBV10-1	once	TRBJ2-1	ASSGPSGSSYNEQF
TRBV5-6	NA	TRBJ2-3	ASSWTSGSTDTQY
TRBV6-5	once	TRBJ2-1	ASRDTSGRINEQF
TRBV10-2	NA	TRBJ2-2	ASSAQRLAGDTGELF
TRBV5-1	NA	TRBJ2-3	ASSRGLGDSGTDTQY
TRBV5-1	NA	TRBJ2-3	ASSSGLAGGSSTDTQY
TRBV9	NA	TRBJ1-2	ASSVATANYGYT
TRBV28	NA	TRBJ2-7	ASRPNRDLYYEQY
TRBV30	NA	TRBJ2-2	ASRGAALANTGELF
TRBV7-2	NA	TRBJ1-1	ASSPGPVNTEAF
TRBV12-5	NA	TRBJ1-2	ASGLVLSRGNYGYT
TRBV11-2	NA	TRBJ2-1	ASRERGTYNEQF
TRBV11-2	NA	TRBJ2-2	ASSLQGAVTGELF
TRBV18	NA	TRBJ2-7	ASSPRGTGGPYEQY